This T cell receptor beta chain comes out of a study of CD8+ T cells in alopecia areata. Across the study: For the treated group, dosing was oral tofacitinib at 5 to 10 mg twice daily. The study's findings and limits: In patients, TCRs were shared less clearly than in mice, and HLA may possibly be involved. Scalp sequencing captures resident alphabeta T cells of normal skin too. Higher clonality than in normal scalp was seen in lesional scalp, especially alopecia totalis/universalis.

After isolation, RNA underwent reverse transcription to generate cDNA as the sequencing template. Only in-frame clones appear in the TCRdb table, and some are missing; sequencing was by immunoSEQ multiplex PCR. The data show around 250,000 clones, roughly 69% seen once. Note on this clone: Its antigen remains unidentified. In the same sample, other DNA sequences code for this CDR3.

Germline loops: CDR1 SQVTM, CDR2 ANQGSEA. The V gene end was trimmed by 1 base and the J gene end by 5 bases; junction bases not matched to a gene: 4. The CDR3 has 13 residues. The chain combines TRBV29-1 with TRBJ1-2, with TRBD1 matching over 7 bases. The receptor comes from a human donor with alopecia areata. This material consisted of CD4+ T cells sorted from blood, taken at week 0. The CDR3 DNA reads as TGCAGCGTTGAAGTTTCAGGGGGTTATGGCTACACCTTC. Translated: CSVEVSGGYGYTF.